These 30 T cell receptor beta chains were sequenced from one sample in a study of human T cells and chemical hapten exposure. Sample time point: pre-sensitization, week 0. Treatment indicated: therapeutic diphenylcyclopropenone sensitization with weekly scalp DPC. TCRdb called the RACE reads again in MiXCR, with one record for every CDR3 protein. The sample consists of 150,000 to 200,000 distinct CDR3 sequences, around 30% of them appearing once. The sample in question was whole blood, obtained in connection with sensitization to the hapten diphenylcyclopropenone (DPC). These receptors were taken from a woman in her thirties with alopecia areata. Some clones in this sample may be carry-over from other donors' samples.

This clonotype occurred once. The chain couples TRBV7-3 to TRBJ2-2; D is possibly TRBD1 or TRBD2 (6 bases each). The CDR3 sequence is 16 residues long. The germline V gene encodes CDR1 SGHTA and CDR2 FQGTGA. With 4 bases removed from V and 4 bases from J, the gap between germline ends came to 16 bases. CDR3 region: CASSSRPGAGTGELFF. CDR3 in DNA: TGTGCCAGCAGCTCTCGCCCGGGGGCGGGCACCGGGGAGCTGTTTTTT.

The V gene is TRBV7-2, the J gene TRBJ2-2; TRBD2 aligns across 9 bases. J was trimmed by 4 bases and V by 2 bases; bases with no gene match: 5. This CDR3 spans 16 amino acids. The germline V gene has CDR1 SGHTA and CDR2 FQGNSA. Here the CDR3 DNA reads TGTGCCAGCAGCTTATACAGCGGGGGGCTCACCGGGGAGCTGTTTTTT. It is translated as CASSLYSGGLTGELFF.

As to this clonotype: The junction and the germline gene differ at one end; a read error may be behind it. The V gene is TRBV6-1, the J gene TRBJ2-1; possible D gene TRBD2, 6 bases. Per the germline V gene, CDR1 is MNHNS and CDR2 is SASEGT. This CDR3 contains 12 residues. CDR3 protein: CASTLGGGEQFF. CDR3 nucleotide sequence: TGTGCTAGCACCCTGGGGGGTGGTGAGCAGTTCTTC.

This clonotype occurred a few times. The rearrangement joins TRBV3-1 to TRBJ1-6, with D hard to call. This CDR3 is built from 14 residues. Germline V gives CDR1 LGHDT, CDR2 YNNKEL (reference sequence). V lost 0 bases and J lost 8, with 8 bases in between. The CDR3 reads CASSQEGAYSPLHF. In DNA form, the CDR3 reads TGTGCCAGCAGCCAAGAGGGCGCTTATTCACCCCTCCACTTT.

The V gene is TRBV6-2 or TRBV6-3, the J gene TRBJ2-5; D assignment may be TRBD1 or TRBD2 (5 bases each). The germline V gene encodes CDR1 MNHEY and CDR2 SVGEGT. The CDR3 contains 16 residues. The V gene lost 2 bases and the J gene lost 9 bases, with 22 bases spanning the gap. Here the CDR3 DNA reads TGTGCCAGCAGTTACGACGCCCCCGGGACCAGCGCGGCCCAGTACTTC. It codes for CASSYDAPGTSAAQYF.

This clonotype came up many times. The chain links TRBV6-1 to TRBJ2-7; the match to TRBD1 covers 7 bases. V shed 2 bases and J 1 base; nucleotides not matched to a gene: 8. Germline CDR1 is MNHNS and CDR2 is SASEGT. The CDR3 spans 16 residues. This CDR3 is CASSERAGGYSYEQYF. The CDR3 coding sequence is TGTGCCAGCAGTGAAAGGGCAGGGGGATATTCCTACGAGCAGTACTTC.

The J gene is TRBJ2-7, the V gene TRBV4-3; no clear D gene. Trimming pared 0 bases from V and 2 bases from J, leaving 11 bases between. CDR1 and CDR2 from the germline V gene are LGHNA and YSLEER. There are 15 residues in the CDR3. CDR3 nucleotides: TGCGCCAGCAGCCAAGATGTATCCGTCCCCTACGAGCAGTACTTC. Translating gives CASSQDVSVPYEQYF.

This clonotype was seen a handful of times. The chain joins TRBV29-1 to TRBJ2-4; D may be TRBD1 (6 bases). Germline loops: CDR1 SQVTM, CDR2 ANQGSEA. The V end lost 4 bases, the J end lost 14 bases, and 18 bases lay between the germline ends. The CDR3 is made up of 12 amino acids. CDR3 residues: CSVGGRNRAEYF. DNA of the CDR3: TGCAGCGTTGGGGGCCGGAACAGGGCCGAGTACTTC. The full variable domain, its missing parts supplied by reference TRBV29-1 and TRBJ2-4, is SAVISQKPSRDICQRGTSLTIQCQVDSQVTMMFWYRQQPGQSLTLIATANQGSEATYESGFVIDKFPISRPNLTFSTLTVSNMSPEDSSIYLCSVGGRNRAEYFGAGTRLSVL.

This clonotype was picked up a small number of times. V is TRBV28 and J is TRBJ2-1, with D possibly matching TRBD2 (5 bases). The CDR3 spans 14 residues. The germline gives CDR1 MDHEN, CDR2 SYDVKM. Trimming removed 4 bases at V and 4 bases at J, with 11 bases between. The CDR3 nucleotides read TGTGCCAGCAGTTCCAGCGGACTGTACAATGAGCAGTTCTTC. Translating it yields CASSSSGLYNEQFF. Full variable domain (rest looked up from reference TRBV28 and TRBJ2-1): DVKVTQSSRYLVKRTGEKVFLECVQDMDHENMFWYRQDPGLGLRLIYFSYDVKMKEKGDIPEGYSVSREKKERFSLILESASTNQTSMYLCASSSSGLYNEQFFGPGTRLTVL.

This clonotype came up many times. This chain joins TRBV27 and TRBJ2-7, with D tentatively TRBD1 (5 bases). The germline V gene encodes CDR1 MNHEY and CDR2 SMNVEV (reference sequence). V was shortened by 3 bases and J by 12 bases, with 18 bases between the two germline ends. The CDR3 contains 13 residues. CDR3 DNA sequence: TGTGCCAGCAGTTTGAATTCAGGGTTCCGGGCGTACTTC. Its protein is CASSLNSGFRAYF.

The rearrangement uses TRBV20-1 and TRBJ2-1; TRBD1 or TRBD2 may be the D gene (5 bases each). V lost 0 bases, J lost 12 bases, and 12 bases lay in between. The CDR3 extends over 12 amino acids. CDR1 is DFQATT, CDR2 SNEGSKA, per germline (reference sequence). The CDR3, as DNA: TGCAGTGCTAGAGATAATGCGAGGGGGCAGTTCTTC. As protein: CSARDNARGQFF.

This clonotype has a handful of counts. The chain employs TRBV20-1 and TRBJ1-5, with D possibly being TRBD1 (6 bases). The CDR3 contains 13 residues. Trimming pared 6 bases from V and 6 bases from J, leaving 15 bases between. Per germline, CDR1 DFQATT and CDR2 SNEGSKA (reference sequence). Written as DNA, the CDR3 is TGCAGTGCATTGTCAGGGGATGGTCAGCCCCAGCATTTT. It is translated as CSALSGDGQPQHF.

J is TRBJ2-1 and V is TRBV7-6, with 12 nucleotides matching TRBD2. Trimming removed 5 bases from V and 3 bases from J; junction bases left unmatched: 5. The CDR3 is 16 residues long. The germline CDR1 and CDR2 sequences are SGHVS and FNYEAQ. The CDR3 DNA sequence: TGTGCCAGCAGCCGAATGACTAGCGGGGGCTACAATGAGCAGTTCTTC. It is translated as CASSRMTSGGYNEQFF.

The J gene is TRBJ2-4, the V gene TRBV7-2, with 7 bases fitting TRBD1. With V trimmed by 0 bases and J by 15 bases, 11 bases remained unmatched. The germline V gene has CDR1 SGHTA and CDR2 FQGNSA. There are 14 residues in the CDR3. In DNA, the CDR3 is TGTGCCAGCAGCTTAGCCCAGGGGGTTAGGGCCCTGTACTTC. This encodes CASSLAQGVRALYF.

This clonotype came up a few times. This chain links TRBV28 with TRBJ2-7; either TRBD1 or TRBD2 may supply D (5 bases each). V shed 6 bases and J shed 0 bases, with 15 bases lying between them. Germline values: CDR1 MDHEN, CDR2 SYDVKM. This CDR3 has 15 residues. DNA of the CDR3: TGTGCCAGCAGAGCCGGGACCCGGAGCTCCTACGAGCAGTACTTC. Its protein product is CASRAGTRSSYEQYF.

This clonotype was counted between two and nine times. V gene TRBV3-1 combines with J gene TRBJ2-7, with 8 positions matching TRBD2. The germline V gene has CDR1 LGHDT and CDR2 YNNKEL (reference sequence). The CDR3 sequence is 14 residues long. V was pared by 4 bases and J by 3 bases, with 5 bases of the junction left unmatched. This chain's CDR3 is CASSLSGTYYEQYF. CDR3 nucleotide sequence: TGTGCCAGCAGCCTTAGCGGGACATACTACGAGCAGTACTTC.

The chain links TRBV5-8 to TRBJ2-3, with D perhaps matching TRBD1 (6 bases). This CDR3 contains 13 residues. V was clipped by 4 bases and J by 7 bases, with 13 bases between them. The V gene's germline CDR1 is SGHTS and CDR2 YDEGEE. The CDR3 bases are TGTGCCAGCAGCCCATTACAGGGCTATACGCAGTATTTT. Translation gives CASSPLQGYTQYF.

The chain combines TRBV6-1 with TRBJ1-1; no definite D call. CDR1 MNHNS and CDR2 SASEGT come from the germline V gene. There are 12 residues in the CDR3. V was pared by 6 bases and J by 1 base, with 6 bases between. The CDR3 sequence: CASRETNTEAFF. The CDR3 nucleotides are TGTGCCAGCAGGGAGACGAACACTGAAGCTTTCTTT.

V usage is TRBV14 and J usage is TRBJ2-2; 8 nucleotides line up with TRBD2. Germline V gives CDR1 SGHDN, CDR2 FVKESK. The CDR3 is 17 residues long. V shed 1 base, J shed 3 bases, and the junction held 7 bases outside the gene matches. For the CDR3, the DNA is TGTGCCAGCAGCCAAGTACTAGCGGATGATTACACCGGGGAGCTGTTTTTT. Its translation is CASSQVLADDYTGELFF.

This clonotype was counted a few times. The chain joins TRBV3-1 to TRBJ2-7, with TRBD1 as a possible D gene (5 bases). The germline CDR1 and CDR2 sequences are LGHDT and YNNKEL (reference sequence). CDR3 length: 13 amino acids. Trimming took off 4 bases at V and 3 bases at J, with 10 bases between the two ends. Here the CDR3 reads CASSLRVNYEQYF. Here the CDR3 DNA reads TGTGCCAGCAGCCTCAGGGTAAACTACGAGCAGTACTTC.

This chain links TRBV9 with TRBJ2-3; TRBD2 matches at 12 bases. The CDR3 extends over 16 amino acids. Trimming removed 5 bases from V and 6 bases from J; junction bases left unmatched: 10. Germline lookup yields CDR1 SGDLS and CDR2 YYNGEE. The CDR3 is CASSAPLAGGQDTQYF. The CDR3 DNA reads as TGTGCCAGCAGTGCTCCCCTAGCGGGAGGGCAGGATACGCAGTATTTT.

This clonotype has just a few counts. The chain recombines TRBV12-3 or TRBV12-4 with TRBJ1-2, with a possible D match to TRBD1 (6 bases). Trimming stripped 3 bases from V and 3 bases from J, with 8 bases between. The CDR3 consists of 13 residues. CDR3 nucleotide sequence: TGTGCCAGCAGTTTTCAGGGGCACTATGGCTACACCTTC. It is translated as CASSFQGHYGYTF.

The V gene is TRBV7-3, the J gene TRBJ2-1; 8 nucleotides align to TRBD2. The CDR3 is 17 residues long. CDR1 is SGHTA, CDR2 FQGTGA, per germline. The junction had 12 bases not matched to a gene; V was cut back by 1 base and J by 7 bases. The CDR3 DNA sequence: TGTGCCAGCAGCTTAATTCCGCGGGGGGCCATGGGAAATGAGCAGTTCTTC. Amino acid sequence: CASSLIPRGAMGNEQFF.

CDR3 nucleotide sequence: TGCAGCGTTGAAGGGCAGTTCTTC. Translating it yields CSVEGQFF. The chain joins TRBV29-1 to TRBJ2-1; D remains unclear. Germline V gene lookup returns CDR1 SQVTM and CDR2 ANQGSEA. The V end lost 1 base, the J end lost 12 bases, and 1 base lay between the germline ends. The CDR3 sequence is 8 residues long.

The chain carries TRBV7-2 and TRBJ1-3; D might be TRBD1 (5 bases). This CDR3 has 14 amino acids. Per germline, CDR1 SGHTA and CDR2 FQGNSA. Trimming stripped 5 bases from V and 7 bases from J, with 15 bases between. Written as DNA, the CDR3 is TGTGCCAGCAGCCCCAGAATGGGACTCAACACCATATATTTT. Its protein is CASSPRMGLNTIYF.

The table lists this clonotype with a few counts. The gene calls are TRBV6-2 or TRBV6-3 and TRBJ1-5; D is uncertain. Germline CDR1 MNHEY, CDR2 SVGEGT. CDR3 length: 14 residues. Deletions cut 5 bases from V and 2 bases from J, with 10 bases between. In DNA form, the CDR3 reads TGTGCCAGCAGTCCCCCGATGGGCAATCAGCCCCAGCATTTT. Translation gives CASSPPMGNQPQHF.

The chain has TRBV5-5 and TRBJ2-1; 7 bases map to TRBD1. The length of the CDR3 is 16 residues. J gave up 0 bases and V 5 bases, and 8 bases lay outside the gene matches. Germline loops: CDR1 SGHKS, CDR2 YYEKEE (reference sequence). CDR3 sequence: CASSFRGFSSYNEQFF. The CDR3 coding sequence is TGTGCCAGCAGTTTCAGGGGGTTTAGCTCCTACAATGAGCAGTTCTTC. The whole variable domain, remainder taken from reference TRBV5-5 and TRBJ2-1, is DAGVTQSPTHLIKTRGQQVTLRCSPISGHKSVSWYQQVLGQGPQFIFQYYEKEERGRGNFPDRFSARQFPNYSSELNVNALLLGDSALYLCASSFRGFSSYNEQFFGPGTRLTVL.

V is TRBV28 and J is TRBJ2-5; unclear D gene. Germline V gene data show CDR1 as MDHEN and CDR2 as SYDVKM. The CDR3 sequence is 13 residues long. V lost 6 bases and J lost 5, with 13 bases in between. The CDR3 DNA reads TGTGCCAGCAGAAGACCGGGTGGGGAGACCCAGTACTTC. It is translated as CASRRPGGETQYF.

V usage is TRBV27 and J usage is TRBJ2-5; D gene unclear. The CDR3 contains 14 residues. Trimming left V 5 bases short and J 4 bases short, with 14 bases between. The germline gives CDR1 MNHEY, CDR2 SMNVEV (reference sequence). The DNA of the CDR3 is TGTGCCAGCAGTCCCCGACCGGTGGGAGAGACCCAGTACTTC. This codes for CASSPRPVGETQYF.

The rearrangement joins TRBV6-1 to TRBJ1-5; D is uncertain. The germline V gene has CDR1 MNHNS and CDR2 SASEGT. Between the trimmed V and J ends, which lost 8 bases and 7 bases, there was a span of 6 bases. The CDR3 has 10 residues. The CDR3 region is CASGRQPQHF. CDR3 DNA sequence: TGTGCCAGCGGGAGGCAGCCCCAGCATTTT.